A selection of T cell receptor beta chains follows, all from one sample in a study of cytomegalovirus exposure and HLA in healthy donors. TCRdb keeps only in-frame clones here, not all; method: immunoSEQ multiplex PCR. The sample lists some 150,000 clones, around 83% occurring once. Material for sequencing was PBMCs. The receptors come from a woman between 18 and 29 years old in good health and CMV-seronegative. The CDR3 runs from the conserved cysteine through the conserved F or W. A D gene is named only where the DNA matches it firmly. A clone size is listed for some rows: how often the clone was seen (once, few, many), or a class if it is expanded.

d_gene,abundance,j_gene,v_gene,CDR3nt,CDR3aa
TRBD1,once,TRBJ1-1,TRBV10-3,TGTGCCATCGGGACAGGGCCCGTGAACACTGAAGCTTTCTTT,CAIGTGPVNTEAFF
TRBD1,-,TRBJ2-1,TRBV7-3,TGTGCCAGCAGCCCCAAGCCGGGACAGGGGGTCAATGAGCAGTTCTTC,CASSPKPGQGVNEQFF
-,-,TRBJ2-5,TRBV5-1,TGCGCCAGCAGCTTGGACAGGTCGGAGACCCAGTACTTC,CASSLDRSETQYF
TRBD1,-,TRBJ2-5,TRBV7-2,TGTGCCAGCAGCCTGGGACAGTTAGAGACCCAGTACTTC,CASSLGQLETQYF
-,-,TRBJ1-2,TRBV19,TGTGCCAGTAGCCTTCTGGACATCTACACCTTC,CASSLLDIYTF
-,few,TRBJ2-2,TRBV6-5,TGTGCCAGCAGTTACGGAGCCGGGGAGCTGTTTTTT,CASSYGAGELFF
-,-,TRBJ2-5,TRBV28,TGTGCCAGCAGTTCCACTAGCTGGTACCAAGAGACCCAGTACTTC,CASSSTSWYQETQYF
TRBD1,-,TRBJ1-5,TRBV28,TGTGCCAGCATCAAGGGGGGACAGAATCAGCCCCAGCATTTT,CASIKGGQNQPQHF
-,once,TRBJ1-1,TRBV7-9,TGTGCCAGCAGCCCCACGGGGGGGGGAGTTGGCACTGAAGCTTTCTTT,CASSPTGGGVGTEAFF
TRBD2,-,TRBJ2-1,TRBV4-3,TGCGCCAGCAGCCTCCTAGGACTAGCGGGAGGGCCAGGGGATGAGCAGTTCTTC,CASSLLGLAGGPGDEQFF
-,-,TRBJ2-5,TRBV5-1,TGCGCCAGCAGCCTGGGAGGGGGAGAGACCCAGTACTTC,CASSLGGGETQYF
-,-,TRBJ2-7,TRBV9,TGTGCCAGCAGCGTAGGTCCGGAGTCCTACGAGCAGTACTTC,CASSVGPESYEQYF
TRBD2,-,TRBJ2-3,TRBV7-9,TGTGCCAGCAGGGGGGGGGACCTAAGCACAGATACGCAGTATTTT,CASRGGDLSTDTQYF
-,once,TRBJ2-3,TRBV9,TGTGCCAGCAGCCCCCGCGTTAGCACAGATACGCAGTATTTT,CASSPRVSTDTQYF
TRBD1,-,TRBJ1-6,TRBV4-3,TGCGCCAGCAGCCAAGCTCAGGGGGCGAGGAATTCACCCCTCCACTTT,CASSQAQGARNSPLHF
-,-,TRBJ1-2,TRBV7-2,TGTGCCAGCAGCTTAGTAGGGGTTCCTGGCTACACCTTC,CASSLVGVPGYTF
TRBD1,-,TRBJ1-6,TRBV7-8,TGTGCCAGCAGGGACGGGGACAGGTTCAATTCACCCCTCCACTTT,CASRDGDRFNSPLHF
-,-,TRBJ1-5,TRBV19,TGTGCCAGCGCCGCGGGGCATAGCAATCAGCCCCAGCATTTT,CASAAGHSNQPQHF
-,once,TRBJ1-1,TRBV29-1,TGCAGCGTTACCTTGAGAGGAGGAACTGAAGCTTTCTTT,CSVTLRGGTEAFF
-,-,TRBJ2-4,TRBV19,TGTGCCAGTAGTAGGGAGAGAGCCAAAAACATTCAGTACTTC,CASSRERAKNIQYF
-,-,TRBJ1-6,TRBV4-1,TGCGCCAGCAGCCACCGTAGGTGGGGAGGGGAAAAGTATAATTCACCCCTCCACTTT,CASSHRRWGGEKYNSPLHF
TRBD1,-,TRBJ1-5,TRBV7-9,TGTGCCAGCAGCCTCTCGACAGGGGATCAGCCCCAGCATTTT,CASSLSTGDQPQHF
TRBD2,-,TRBJ2-1,TRBV10-3,TGTGCCATCAGTGGAGGCGGGAGCTCCTACAATGAGCAGTTCTTC,CAISGGGSSYNEQFF
TRBD1,-,TRBJ2-7,TRBV6-4,TGTGCCAGCAGTGCCCCCGGGACAGGGTCCTACGAGCAGTACTTC,CASSAPGTGSYEQYF
-,-,TRBJ2-7,TRBV30,TGTGCCTGGACTCGGGTCCCGCAGGGTGTTTACGAGCAGTACTTC,CAWTRVPQGVYEQYF
TRBD2,-,TRBJ2-5,TRBV19,TGTGCCAGTAGTGCGACTAGCGGGAGGGCCCCGGAGACCCAGTACTTC,CASSATSGRAPETQYF
-,-,TRBJ2-5,TRBV5-4,TGTGCCAGCAGCTTGGGGCAGCAAGAGACCCAGTACTTC,CASSLGQQETQYF
TRBD2,-,TRBJ2-1,TRBV14,TGTGCCAGCAGCCAAGGTCGACTCTGGACTAGCAATGAGCAGTTCTTC,CASSQGRLWTSNEQFF